This TCR gamma chain was sequenced during a study of gammadelta T cells in human blood (TCRdb year 2020). Overall results and qualifications from the work: In the study, polyclonal expansion of innate gamma-delta T cells immediately after birth was reported to appear to be driven by microbial exposure.

For this clone: The target of this receptor is not known. At one end, the junction sequence differs from germline, possibly due to a read error.

According to the germline V gene, CDR1 reads EGSNGY and CDR2 reads YDSYNSKV. The CDR3 goes from the cysteine to the phenylalanine over 17 residues. Here the CDR3 DNA is all that survives: 51 bases in frame from base 1. The protocol used for the library was RT-PCR. Instrument on record: Illumina MiSeq. TCRdb reanalyzed the public reads with the CATT caller, and identical DNA sequences were merged afterwards. Present in this sample are 230 or so gamma-chain clones, 10% of which were seen just once. Of the sample, approximately 22% is held by the ten largest clones. The sequence is built from TRGV2 and TRGJ1 or TRGJ2. This clonotype was obtained from a human donor. The sequenced material came from non-Vgamma9Vdelta2 gamma-delta T cells from infant blood. The base sequence is TGTGCCTCCTGGGACGGGGGCGTTGGGAATAATTATTATAAGAACCTCTTT. It translates to CASWDGGVGNNYYKNLF.